The rows below give T cell receptor beta chains drawn from one sample of a study of T cells in Graves' hyperthyroidism and ophthalmopathy. MiXCR was run by TCRdb on the multiplex PCR reads, yielding one entry per CDR3 protein. Of 270,000 or so distinct CDR3 sequences listed, approximately 26% were seen once; the top ten hold roughly a quarter. Sequencing was performed on blood. The receptors stem from a man in his forties or fifties with Graves' hyperthyroidism that later progressed to Graves' ophthalmopathy. Each CDR3 is given with its conserved first and last residue.

>TRBJ2-7|TRBV7-2
CASSDSGRKLPYEQYF
>TRBJ2-1|TRBV20-1
CSAPSLAGKQFF
>TRBJ1-2|TRBV18
CASSLDTYYDYTF
>TRBJ1-5|TRBV7-8
CASRPRDRNQPQHF
>TRBJ2-5|TRBV5-1
CASSRDRVLETQYF
>TRBJ1-1|TRBV20-1
CSARGVNTEAFF
>TRBJ2-7|TRBV4-2
CASSQEGLADSYEQYF
>TRBJ1-1|TRBV15
CATSRTKMNTEAFF
>TRBJ2-2|TRBV15
CATSRALAVITGELFF
>TRBJ1-1|TRBV18
CASSEGEGNTEAFF
>TRBJ1-5|TRBV30
CAWSAEGDQPQHF
>TRBJ1-1|TRBV2
CASITNWDRAAEAFF
>TRBJ2-7|TRBV27
CASSLLGTADYEQYF
>TRBJ2-7|TRBV7-3
CAFGRDYEQYF
>TRBJ2-7|TRBV30
CAWRGRKIPYEQYF
>TRBJ2-5|TRBV6-5
CASSYTGTGRETQYF
>TRBJ2-5|TRBV6-5
CASSYGSGAQYF